A selection of T cell receptor beta chains follows, all from one sample in a study of CD8+CD57+ T cells in acquired aplastic anemia. From the reads, TCRdb called clonotypes with MiXCR, one entry per CDR3 protein. The sample has more than 150,000 distinct CDR3 sequences; around half are singletons. The sequenced sample was sorted CD4+, CD8+, or CD8+CD57+ T cells (not recorded which) from PBMCs. The receptor source for this set is a human donor in good health. The CDR3 runs from the conserved cysteine through the conserved F or W. The D gene is left open where the match is weak. For some rows the clone size is stated as once, few or many, or as a class when expanded; others skip it.

>TRBV11-3|many|TRBJ1-1|.
CASSKSGKNTEAFF
TGTGCCAGCAGCAAATCGGGGAAGAACACTGAAGCTTTCTTT
>TRBV7-2|many|TRBJ1-2|.
CASSLNSAYEGYTF
TGTGCCAGCAGCTTAAACTCAGCGTATGAGGGCTACACCTTC
>TRBV7-3|few|TRBJ1-6|.
CASSLTRDSPLHF
TGTGCCAGCAGCTTAACGCGGGATTCACCCCTCCACTTT
>TRBV11-1|.|TRBJ2-1|TRBD1
CASSVLGQVNEQFF
TGTGCCAGCAGCGTCTTGGGACAGGTCAATGAGCAGTTCTTC
>TRBV6-1|many|TRBJ1-6|.
CASREVAGSSPLHF
TGTGCCAGCAGGGAGGTCGCGGGCTCTTCACCCCTCCACTTT
>TRBV6-1|many|TRBJ2-5|.
CASSGLPRETQYF
TGTGCCAGCAGCGGACTACCCCGGGAGACCCAGTACTTC
>TRBV7-8|few|TRBJ1-3|.
CASSQLGNTIYF
TGTGCCAGCAGCCAACTGGGTAACACCATATATTTT
>TRBV10-3|.|TRBJ2-7|.
CAISGGQGVYF
TGTGCCATCAGTGGTGGGCAGGGCGTGTACTTC
>TRBV11-3|.|TRBJ1-1|TRBD1
CASSRTGTAEAFF
TGTGCCAGCAGCAGAACCGGGACAGCTGAAGCTTTCTTT
>TRBV7-2|.|TRBJ2-7|.
CASSADPSGLYEQYF
TGTGCCAGCAGCGCCGACCCATCGGGCCTATACGAGCAGTACTTC
>TRBV24-1|many|TRBJ2-1|TRBD1
CATSPTGVPEGSYNEQFF
TGTGCCACCAGTCCAACAGGGGTGCCCGAAGGTTCCTACAATGAGCAGTTCTTC
>TRBV4-1|.|TRBJ2-2|TRBD2
CASSLGTSGRWRAGELFF
TGCGCCAGCAGCCTGGGGACTAGCGGGAGATGGCGGGCCGGGGAGCTGTTTTTT
>TRBV20-1|.|TRBJ1-1|.
CSASIGMNTEAFF
TGCAGTGCTAGTATAGGGATGAACACTGAAGCTTTCTTT
>TRBV11-1|.|TRBJ2-1|.
CASSPQRIYNEQFF
TGTGCCAGCAGCCCACAGCGAATCTACAATGAGCAGTTCTTC
>TRBV10-3|.|TRBJ1-2|TRBD1
CASGQGTGYTF
TGTGCCAGCGGACAGGGAACGGGCTACACCTTC
>TRBV20-1|many|TRBJ2-3|.
CSAPERARSSTDTQYF
TGCAGTGCTCCTGAGCGGGCCCGCTCTAGCACAGATACGCAGTATTTT
>TRBV11-2|many|TRBJ2-2|TRBD2
CASSSAASGTNTGELFF
TGTGCCAGCAGCTCCGCGGCTAGCGGTACGAACACCGGGGAGCTGTTTTTT
>TRBV20-1|.|TRBJ2-3|TRBD1
CSATRTGITDTQYF
TGCAGTGCGACTCGGACAGGGATAACAGATACGCAGTATTTT
>TRBV20-1|many|TRBJ1-5|.
CSANRASAGFYSNQPQHF
TGCAGTGCAAACCGGGCCAGTGCGGGATTCTATAGCAATCAGCCCCAGCATTTT
>TRBV19|many|TRBJ1-2|.
CASSTAHIQGLSNYGYTF
TGTGCCAGTAGTACCGCGCATATCCAGGGCCTTTCTAACTATGGCTACACCTTC
>TRBV10-3|few|TRBJ1-6|.
CAVLLGSYNSPLHF
TGTGCCGTACTCTTGGGCTCCTATAATTCACCCCTCCACTTT
>TRBV7-8|.|TRBJ1-1|.
CASSSLTTLMNTEAFF
TGTGCCAGCAGCTCCCTGACTACGTTAATGAACACTGAAGCTTTCTTT